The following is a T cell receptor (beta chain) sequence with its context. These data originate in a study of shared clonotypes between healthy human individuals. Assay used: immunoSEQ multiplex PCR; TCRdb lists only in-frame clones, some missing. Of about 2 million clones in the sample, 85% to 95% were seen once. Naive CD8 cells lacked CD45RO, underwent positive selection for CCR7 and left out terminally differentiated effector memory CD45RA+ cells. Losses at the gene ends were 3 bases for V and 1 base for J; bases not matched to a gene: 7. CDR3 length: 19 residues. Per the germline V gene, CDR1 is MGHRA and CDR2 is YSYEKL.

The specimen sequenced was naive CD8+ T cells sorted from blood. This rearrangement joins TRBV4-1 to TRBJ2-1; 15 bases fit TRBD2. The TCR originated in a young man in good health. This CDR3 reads CASSHPGLAGGQSYNEQFF. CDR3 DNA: TGCGCCAGCAGCCATCCGGGACTAGCGGGGGGTCAGTCCTACAATGAGCAGTTCTTC.